A single sample is the source of the 20 T cell receptor beta chains below, sequenced in a study of naive and memory T cell subsets. Overall study findings and caveats: Especially in CD8 cells, naive repertoires contained a few larger clonotypes, possibly CD45RA-re-expressing memory cells.

Two oligonucleotides, mixed equimolar, formed the beta constant-region primer covering TRBC1 and TRBC2. Nested alpha and beta constant-region primers with the SP2 primer drove four PCR rounds on ligated cDNA. TCRdb fed the UMI-ligation and nested PCR reads into MiXCR, producing one record per CDR3 protein. The data show around 140,000 distinct CDR3 sequences, with over 20% seen just once and about 0.11% held by the top ten. Antigen specificity for these receptors is unknown. Sequencing input: naive CD4+ T cells from blood. The source of these receptors is a human donor in good health.

This clonotype has a handful of counts. V and J are TRBV19 and TRBJ2-1; 10 nucleotides line up with TRBD1. Germline V gene data show CDR1 as LNHDA and CDR2 as SQIVND (reference sequence). Trimming cost V 3 bases and J 6 bases; bases outside gene matches: 5. CDR3 length equals 15 residues. The CDR3 DNA is TGTGCCAGTAGTATCGGACAGGGGGGCGTCAATGAGCAGTTCTTC. This gives the protein CASSIGQGGVNEQFF.

V is TRBV10-3 and J is TRBJ2-1, with 9 bases lining up with TRBD1. The V segment lost 6 bases and the J segment 5 bases; nucleotides outside the gene matches: 8. The CDR3 has 15 amino acids. Germline-derived CDR1 and CDR2 are ENHRY and SYGVKD. The CDR3 is CAISPRTGEDNEQFF. The DNA for the CDR3 is TGTGCCATCAGCCCAAGGACAGGGGAGGACAATGAGCAGTTCTTC.

At least ten counts were recorded for this clonotype. The chain couples TRBV27 to TRBJ2-1; 13 nucleotides agree with TRBD2. CDR1 is MNHEY, CDR2 SMNVEV, per germline (reference sequence). The CDR3 contains 15 residues. Losses at the gene ends were 7 bases for V and 12 bases for J; bases not matched to a gene: 12. The CDR3 coding sequence is TGTGCCAGCAAGGGCTTGACTAGCGGGAGGTGGTGGCAGTTCTTC. This sequence encodes CASKGLTSGRWWQFF.

The chain carries TRBV7-9 and TRBJ1-1; D unresolved. Looked up from germline, CDR1 is SEHNR and CDR2 is FQNEAQ (reference sequence). The V gene lost 2 bases and the J gene lost 4 bases, with 11 bases spanning the gap. This CDR3 is built from 14 residues. CDR3 sequence reads: CASSLREGSTEAFF. The DNA for the CDR3 is TGTGCCAGCAGCTTAAGGGAGGGAAGCACTGAAGCTTTCTTT.

This clonotype was observed a handful of times. V is TRBV28 and J is TRBJ2-7, with D possibly matching TRBD2 (6 bases). V was cut by 7 bases and J by 9 bases, with 16 bases left in between. The CDR3 loop spans 12 amino acids. Germline CDR1 reads MDHEN; CDR2 reads SYDVKM. CDR3 residues: CASTLGPGAQYF. The CDR3 region has the DNA TGTGCCAGCACCTTAGGGCCGGGAGCGCAGTACTTC.

This clonotype was observed at least ten times. The V gene is TRBV20-1, the J gene TRBJ2-1; perhaps TRBD1 as D (6 bases). Germline V CDR1 and CDR2: DFQATT, SNEGSKA (reference sequence). This CDR3 region has 14 residues. V was pared by 3 bases and J by 0 bases, with 9 bases between. CDR3 in amino acids: CSASRGSSYNEQFF. CDR3 DNA sequence: TGCAGTGCTAGTAGGGGGAGCTCCTACAATGAGCAGTTCTTC.

The chain combines TRBV29-1 with TRBJ2-3; weak D call: TRBD2 (6 bases). Between the trimmed V and J ends, which lost 8 bases and 3 bases, there was a span of 21 bases. CDR1 is SQVTM, CDR2 ANQGSEA, per germline. This CDR3 comprises 15 residues. The CDR3 reads CSFEGAGGLTDTQYF. CDR3 sequence (DNA): TGCAGCTTCGAGGGAGCGGGTGGCCTGACAGATACGCAGTATTTT.

This rearrangement joins TRBV27 to TRBJ1-4; TRBD1 is a possible D gene (5 bases). V was shortened by 3 bases and J by 4 bases, with 12 bases between the two germline ends. CDR1 is MNHEY and CDR2 is SMNVEV in the germline V gene (reference sequence). CDR3 size: 15 residues. This CDR3 reads CASSLLGTINEKLFF. As DNA, the CDR3 is TGTGCCAGCAGTTTGCTTGGGACGATTAATGAAAAACTGTTTTTT.

CDR3 nucleotide sequence: TGTGCCACCCAGGGCTTGTTGGGGTCTAGCAATCAGCCCCAGCATTTT. This gives the protein CATQGLLGSSNQPQHF. The chain links TRBV7-8 to TRBJ1-5; TRBD1 is a possible D gene (5 bases). V lost 10 bases, J lost 0 bases, and 19 bases lay in between. This CDR3 spans 16 amino acids. Germline V CDR1 and CDR2: SGHVS, FQNEAQ.

This clonotype was found many times. This chain connects TRBV6-6 to TRBJ2-1; D possibly matches TRBD1 or TRBD2 (5 bases each). Trimming left V 7 bases short and J 8 bases short, with 9 bases between. In germline, CDR1 is MNHNY, CDR2 SVGAGI (reference sequence). The CDR3 contains 11 residues. CDR3 coding DNA: TGTGCCAGCAAACGGGGACATGAGCAGTTCTTC. This encodes CASKRGHEQFF.

This clonotype was observed a single time. The V call is TRBV7-6, the J call TRBJ2-1; D not resolved. The CDR3 is 11 residues long. Between the trimmed V and J ends, which lost 4 bases and 7 bases, there was a span of 5 bases. Germline values: CDR1 SGHVS, CDR2 FNYEAQ. The CDR3 reads CASSSENEQFF. The CDR3 DNA sequence: TGTGCCAGCAGCTCCGAAAATGAGCAGTTCTTC.

The V call is TRBV18, the J call TRBJ2-2; D is unclear. The V end was cut by 4 bases, the J end by 3 bases, with 3 bases between. CDR1 and CDR2 from the germline V gene are KGHSH and LQKENI. The CDR3 has 12 residues. CDR3: CASSLDTGELFF. The CDR3 nucleotides read TGTGCCAGCTCACTAGACACCGGGGAGCTGTTTTTT.

The chain links TRBV20-1 to TRBJ1-1; a possible D gene is TRBD1 (5 bases). CDR3 size: 15 residues. CDR1 DFQATT and CDR2 SNEGSKA come from the germline V gene (reference sequence). The V end lost 0 bases, the J end lost 4 bases, and 15 bases lay between the germline ends. CDR3 sequence reads: CSARDRFRVSTEAFF. CDR3 bases: TGCAGTGCTAGAGATCGGTTCAGGGTTAGCACTGAAGCTTTCTTT.

The chain carries TRBV9 and TRBJ1-1; D call uncertain. The V end was cut by 0 bases, the J end by 6 bases, with 9 bases between. The CDR3 consists of 13 residues. CDR1 SGDLS and CDR2 YYNGEE come from the germline V gene. The CDR3 loop reads CASSVDGMSEAFF. The DNA of the CDR3 is TGTGCCAGCAGCGTAGACGGGATGTCTGAAGCTTTCTTT. The variable domain in full, with the rest retrieved from reference TRBV9 and TRBJ1-1, is DSGVTQTPKHLITATGQRVTLRCSPRSGDLSVYWYQQSLDQGLQFLIQYYNGEERAKGNILERFSAQQFPDLHSELNLSSLELGDSALYFCASSVDGMSEAFFGQGTRLTVV.

This chain joins TRBV12-3 or TRBV12-4 and TRBJ2-1; 14 nucleotides align to TRBD2. The junction had 8 bases not matched to a gene; V was cut back by 7 bases and J by 6 bases. The CDR3 contains 16 residues. In nucleotides, the CDR3 is TGTGCCAGCATTCGACTAGCGGGAGGGCCGGGCAATGAGCAGTTCTTC. It codes for CASIRLAGGPGNEQFF.

The chain is built from TRBV20-1 and TRBJ2-1, with TRBD2 matching over 8 bases. The junction had 6 bases not matched to a gene; V was cut back by 2 bases and J by 0 bases. CDR3 length: 16 amino acids. Germline values: CDR1 DFQATT, CDR2 SNEGSKA (reference sequence). CDR3 protein: CSARLAGTSSYNEQFF. CDR3 sequence (DNA): TGCAGTGCTAGACTAGCGGGTACGAGCTCCTACAATGAGCAGTTCTTC.

The rearrangement uses TRBV6-2 or TRBV6-3 and TRBJ2-3, with D hard to call. The CDR3 spans 17 residues. Germline V CDR1 and CDR2: MNHEY, SVGEGT. The V end was cut by 2 bases, the J end by 10 bases, with 25 bases between. CDR3 DNA: TGTGCCAGCAGTTACCCCGCCCATCCGGCTTCCCTTTCGGCGCAGTATTTT. Encoded protein: CASSYPAHPASLSAQYF.

This CDR3 reads CASNLDRVNTEAFF. Here the CDR3 DNA reads TGTGCCAGCAATCTCGACAGGGTGAACACTGAAGCTTTCTTT. The chain uses TRBV2 and TRBJ1-1, with TRBD1 identical over 7 bases. Trimming at V came to 7 bases and at J to 0 bases, leaving 5 bases not matched to a gene. The CDR3 length is 14 residues. The germline gives CDR1 SNHLY, CDR2 FYNNEI.

The gene calls are TRBV29-1 and TRBJ1-5, with 10 bases matching TRBD1. CDR3 length: 15 amino acids. Germline loops: CDR1 SQVTM, CDR2 ANQGSEA. V lost 4 bases to trimming and J lost 4 bases; unmatched junction nucleotides: 7. CDR3 loop: CSVAQTGGANQPQHF. CDR3 nucleotide sequence: TGCAGCGTTGCCCAGACAGGGGGCGCGAATCAGCCCCAGCATTTT.

The gene calls are TRBV9 and TRBJ2-7, with D unclear. V was cut by 9 bases and J by 2 bases, with 9 bases left in between. Germline V gene lookup returns CDR1 SGDLS and CDR2 YYNGEE. The length of the CDR3 is 11 residues. CDR3 in amino acids: CATTSTYEQYF. The CDR3 bases are TGTGCCACCACCAGCACCTACGAGCAGTACTTC.